These 23 T cell receptor beta chains share one sample of origin, sequenced in a study of T cell responses to AZD1222 COVID-19 vaccine. Clones were sequenced by immunoSEQ multiplex PCR, and TCRdb holds only the in-frame ones, with some missing. The sample lists 80,000 to 90,000 clones; around 90% were seen once. The sample in question was peripheral blood, obtained on day 0 of AZD1222 vaccination. The receptors originated from an adult in good health.

CDR3 in amino acids: CASSQTGGRLYNEQFF. Written as DNA, the CDR3 is TGTGCCAGCAGCCAGACGGGGGGACGTCTCTACAATGAGCAGTTCTTC. The chain is built from TRBV7-2 and TRBJ2-1; the match to TRBD2 covers 7 bases. This CDR3 has 16 amino acids. CDR1 is SGHTA and CDR2 is FQGNSA in the germline V gene. J lost 3 bases, V lost 5 bases, and 10 bases had no gene match.

V usage is TRBV6-2 or TRBV6-3 and J usage is TRBJ2-1; 8 positions match TRBD2. Germline values: CDR1 MNHEY, CDR2 SVGEGT. V gave up 5 bases and J gave up 3 bases; unmatched junction bases: 12. There are 17 residues in the CDR3. CDR3 residues: CASSGTGVAGLYNEQFF. For the CDR3, the DNA is TGTGCCAGCAGTGGTACGGGGGTAGCGGGGCTCTACAATGAGCAGTTCTTC.

The chain uses TRBV6-2 or TRBV6-3 and TRBJ1-5; 7 bases match TRBD1. The CDR3 sequence is 17 residues long. The germline gives CDR1 MNHEY, CDR2 SVGEGT. Trimming cost V 6 bases and J 1 base; bases outside gene matches: 12. CDR3 sequence (DNA): TGTGCCAGCAGCCCACCCTACAGGGGAAGGAGCAATCAGCCCCAGCATTTT. Translated, it gives CASSPPYRGRSNQPQHF.

The J gene is TRBJ2-1, the V gene TRBV6-1; D uncertain. Germline V gives CDR1 MNHNS, CDR2 SASEGT. This CDR3 is 12 amino acids long. Deletions cut 0 bases from V and 11 bases from J, with 8 bases between. CDR3 DNA: TGTGCCAGCAGTGAAGCTGTGGGTAAGCAGTTCTTC. Its protein is CASSEAVGKQFF.

The rearrangement links TRBV18 to TRBJ1-5; D gene ambiguous. Trimming took off 3 bases at V and 5 bases at J, with 8 bases between the two ends. This CDR3 region has 13 residues. Looked up from germline, CDR1 is KGHSH and CDR2 is LQKENI. CDR3: CASSPGQDQPQHF. The DNA for the CDR3 is TGTGCCAGCTCACCGGGTCAAGATCAGCCCCAGCATTTT.

The chain uses TRBV10-3 and TRBJ1-6; TRBD1 might be the D (5 bases). The V gene's germline CDR1 is ENHRY and CDR2 SYGVKD. V was clipped by 0 bases and J by 14 bases, with 17 bases between them. This CDR3 region has 15 residues. The CDR3 reads CAISESTGTAGTLHF. Here the CDR3 DNA reads TGTGCCATCAGTGAGTCGACCGGCACGGCAGGGACCCTCCACTTT.

This chain joins TRBV6-5 and TRBJ2-1; TRBD1 aligns across 10 bases. CDR1 is MNHEY, CDR2 SVGAGI, per germline. Germline trimming cut 5 bases from V and 2 bases from J; bases unmatched to any gene: 3. This CDR3 contains 15 residues. CDR3 DNA sequence: TGTGCCAGCAGTCGCGACAGGGGGCCCTACAATGAGCAGTTCTTC. Protein sequence: CASSRDRGPYNEQFF.

This sequence joins TRBV5-6 and TRBJ2-6; either TRBD1 or TRBD2 may supply D (6 bases each). The CDR3 runs 15 residues. V lost 5 bases and J lost 3, with 12 bases in between. CDR1 is SGHDT, CDR2 YYEEEE, per germline. As DNA, the CDR3 is TGTGCCAGCAGTCCACAGGGAGGTGGGGCCAACGTCCTGACTTTC. Amino acid sequence: CASSPQGGGANVLTF. Full variable domain (missing parts from reference TRBV5-6 and TRBJ2-6): DAGVTQSPTHLIKTRGQQVTLRCSPKSGHDTVSWYQQALGQGPQFIFQYYEEEERQRGNFPDRFSGHQFPNYSSELNVNALLLGDSALYLCASSPQGGGANVLTFGAGSRLTVL.

The genes are TRBV5-6 and TRBJ2-7; D may be TRBD1 (6 bases). CDR3 length equals 14 residues. The V end lost 3 bases, the J end lost 7 bases, and 17 bases lay between the germline ends. CDR1 is SGHDT and CDR2 is YYEEEE in the germline V gene. The CDR3 protein is CASSSEDRRGEQYF. The CDR3 DNA follows: TGTGCCAGCAGCTCCGAAGACAGGCGTGGGGAGCAGTACTTC.

This chain uses TRBV12-3 or TRBV12-4 with TRBJ1-2; 7 bases are a match to TRBD1. This CDR3 is 13 amino acids long. After removal of 5 bases from V and 5 bases from J, the junction contained 5 bases not matched to a gene. CDR3: CASSIGTVYGYTF. The DNA for the CDR3 is TGTGCCAGCAGTATCGGGACAGTTTATGGCTACACCTTC.

The CDR3: CASRETGDSNQPQHF. The CDR3 DNA follows: TGTGCCAGCAGGGAAACAGGGGATAGCAATCAGCCCCAGCATTTT. This sequence joins TRBV2 and TRBJ1-5; 7 bases line up with TRBD1. This CDR3 is built from 15 residues. The ends lost 6 bases at V and 0 bases at J; junction bases unmatched: 5. The germline gives CDR1 SNHLY, CDR2 FYNNEI.

For the CDR3, the DNA is TGTGCCAGCACTAGCGGGAGACAAACCGGGGAGCTGTTTTTT. Translating gives CASTSGRQTGELFF. V usage is TRBV11-2 and J usage is TRBJ2-2; 10 bases are a match to TRBD2. The CDR3 extends over 14 amino acids. The junction had 4 bases not matched to a gene; V was cut back by 7 bases and J by 5 bases. The germline V gene has CDR1 SGHAT and CDR2 FQNNGV.

The gene calls are TRBV5-1 and TRBJ1-4; no clear D. The CDR3 spans 14 residues. V lost 0 bases, J lost 7 bases, and 10 bases lay in between. Per germline, CDR1 SGHRS and CDR2 YFSETQ. CDR3 sequence: CASSLGDVREKLFF. Written as DNA, the CDR3 is TGCGCCAGCAGCTTGGGGGATGTGCGTGAAAAACTGTTTTTT.

The chain joins TRBV11-1 to TRBJ1-2; D possibly corresponds to TRBD1 (5 bases). In germline, CDR1 is SGHAT, CDR2 FQDESV (reference sequence). The CDR3 is made up of 15 amino acids. V lost 5 bases, J lost 5 bases, and 18 bases lay in between. The CDR3 nucleotides are TGTGCCAGCAGCCCCCAGTCCGGGAGGGGATATGGCTACACCTTC. This codes for CASSPQSGRGYGYTF.

The V and J genes are TRBV19 and TRBJ2-1; TRBD1 or TRBD2 may be the D gene (6 bases each). CDR1 and CDR2 (germline): LNHDA, SQIVND (reference sequence). CDR3 length equals 13 residues. V lost 11 bases, J lost 5 bases, and 16 bases lay in between. CDR3 sequence reads: CASGGTPNNEQFF. The CDR3 bases are TGTGCCTCTGGAGGGACACCCAACAATGAGCAGTTCTTC. The whole variable domain, filled in from reference TRBV19 and TRBJ2-1, reads DGGITQSPKYLFRKEGQNVTLSCEQNLNHDAMYWYRQDPGQGLRLIYYSQIVNDFQKGDIAEGYSVSREKKESFPLTVTSAQKNPTAFYLCASGGTPNNEQFFGPGTRLTVL.

This clone has just a few counts. This rearrangement joins TRBV9 to TRBJ1-2; perhaps TRBD1 as D (6 bases). The CDR3 extends over 15 amino acids. Germline CDR1 SGDLS, CDR2 YYNGEE. Trimming removed 5 bases from V and 2 bases from J, with 16 bases in between. The CDR3 coding sequence is TGTGCCAGCAGAGGCCGGGACACCCTAAACTATGGCTACACCTTC. This translates into CASRGRDTLNYGYTF.

The V call is TRBV5-8, the J call TRBJ1-1; a weak D match, TRBD1 (5 bases). CDR1 is SGHTS, CDR2 YDEGEE, per germline. This CDR3 comprises 17 residues. V was cut by 3 bases and J by 0 bases, with 18 bases left in between. CDR3 DNA: TGTGCCAGCAGCTCCGGGACGAATACAAGGGTGAACACTGAAGCTTTCTTT. This gives the protein CASSSGTNTRVNTEAFF.

This clone was detected once. The rearrangement uses TRBV7-8 and TRBJ2-2; 7 bases agree with TRBD1. This CDR3 region has 14 residues. V was pared by 10 bases and J by 3 bases, with 8 bases of the junction left unmatched. The V gene's germline CDR1 is SGHVS and CDR2 FQNEAQ. The CDR3 sequence is CATQPGQHTGELFF. CDR3 sequence (DNA): TGTGCCACCCAACCGGGACAGCACACCGGGGAGCTGTTTTTT.

The rearrangement links TRBV7-8 to TRBJ2-7; 8 bases align to TRBD1. The CDR3 length is 15 residues. The V gene's germline CDR1 is SGHVS and CDR2 FQNEAQ. V gave up 1 base and J gave up 3 bases; unmatched junction bases: 5. The CDR3 DNA follows: TGTGCCAGCAGCTTAGATGGGACAGGCTTCTACGAGCAGTACTTC. This gives the protein CASSLDGTGFYEQYF.

The chain has TRBV6-5 and TRBJ2-3; 10 bases line up with TRBD1. Germline CDR1 MNHEY, CDR2 SVGAGI. The CDR3 has 15 amino acids. After removal of 5 bases from V and 1 base from J, the junction contained 3 bases not matched to a gene. CDR3 amino acids: CASSRGTGGTDTQYF. The CDR3 nucleotides are TGTGCCAGCAGTAGAGGGACAGGGGGCACAGATACGCAGTATTTT.

This chain joins TRBV11-2 and TRBJ2-7; D is undetermined. Trimming pared 0 bases from V and 6 bases from J, leaving 9 bases between. The CDR3 spans 13 residues. Germline assignment: CDR1 SGHAT and CDR2 FQNNGV. Here the CDR3 reads CASSLEVSREQYF. As DNA, the CDR3 is TGTGCCAGCAGCTTAGAGGTTTCCCGCGAGCAGTACTTC.

The chain couples TRBV5-5 to TRBJ1-6; D is unresolved. The germline V gene encodes CDR1 SGHKS and CDR2 YYEKEE (reference sequence). The CDR3 spans 12 residues. V dropped 2 bases and J dropped 8 bases, with 5 bases sitting between them. The CDR3 DNA reads TGTGCCAGCAGCTTAGATTATTCACCCCTCCACTTT. This gives the protein CASSLDYSPLHF.

The chain joins TRBV21-1 to TRBJ2-2; the D call of TRBD2 is as the table states it, not checked on the DNA. TRBV21-1 is given as a pseudogene. CDR3 size: 17 residues. The CDR3 nucleotides read TGTGCCAGCAGCAAGTGCCCTAGCGGGGCGAACACCGGGGAGCTGTTTTTT. Its protein is CASSKCPSGANTGELFF.